The subject of this entry is one TCR beta chain. The data stem from a study of blood T cell repertoires in COVID-19. Overall study: The samples span acute and convalescent COVID-19 from the United States, Italy and Spain.

The CDR3 runs to 15 residues. CDR1 is SGHRS and CDR2 is YFSETQ in the germline V gene. The J segment lost 4 bases and the V segment lost 3 bases, leaving 4 bases of the junction unmatched. Source study methods: Estimated nucleated cell counts came from reference gene primer amplification. TCRdb's table, derived via immunoSEQ multiplex PCR, lists solely in-frame clones and lacks some. That table is the source of V, J and clone size, and D and trimming were worked out from the DNA. The sample records just under 150,000 clones, about 80% being singletons. Sequenced input: peripheral blood. The sequence came from a human donor in a cohort sampled during active COVID-19. The V call is TRBV5-1, the J call TRBJ2-1, with 10 nucleotides matching TRBD2. The CDR3 sequence: CASSSLAGEYNEQFF. CDR3 DNA: TGCGCCAGCAGCTCCCTAGCGGGAGAGTACAATGAGCAGTTCTTC.